This note documents a single T cell receptor beta chain sequence. These data are taken from a study of cytomegalovirus exposure and HLA in healthy donors. Only in-frame clones appear in the TCRdb table, and some are missing; sequencing was by immunoSEQ multiplex PCR. This table holds about 160,000 clones, roughly nine tenths found once. V trimming: 1 base; J trimming: 1 base; junction bases outside the gene matches: 6. CDR3 size: 16 residues. Germline V lookup: CDR1 SGHTA, CDR2 FQGTGA. The chain is built from TRBV7-3 and TRBJ2-5; the match to TRBD2 covers 7 bases. Sequencing was done on a sample of PBMCs. This clonotype was sampled from a woman in her 30s in good health and CMV-seronegative. CDR3 DNA sequence: TGTGCCAGCAGCTTAAGGGGACCGGGAGGCCAAGAGACCCAGTACTTC. It yields the protein CASSLRGPGGQETQYF.